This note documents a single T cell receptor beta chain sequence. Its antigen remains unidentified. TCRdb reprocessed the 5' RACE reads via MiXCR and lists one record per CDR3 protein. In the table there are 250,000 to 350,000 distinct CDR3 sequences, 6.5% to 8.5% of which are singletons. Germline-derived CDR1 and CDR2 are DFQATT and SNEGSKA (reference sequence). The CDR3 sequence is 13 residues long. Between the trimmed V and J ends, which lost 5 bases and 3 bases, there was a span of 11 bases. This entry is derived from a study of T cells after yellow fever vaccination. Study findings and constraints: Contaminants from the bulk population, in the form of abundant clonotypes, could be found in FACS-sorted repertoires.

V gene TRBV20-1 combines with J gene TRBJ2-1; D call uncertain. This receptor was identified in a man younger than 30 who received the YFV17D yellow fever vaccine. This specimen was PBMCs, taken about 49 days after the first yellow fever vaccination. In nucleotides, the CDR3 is TGCAGTGCTTGGCGCCGTATCTACAATGAGCAGTTCTTC. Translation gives CSAWRRIYNEQFF.